This T cell receptor beta chain was recorded in a study of T cell responses to AZD1222 COVID-19 vaccine. Profiled with immunoSEQ multiplex PCR; TCRdb holds only in-frame clones, not every one. The sample has about 120,000 clones; approximately 83% are singletons. This clone appeared a single time. The antigen is unknown. Trimming took 4 bases from V and 1 from J, leaving 10 bases between them. Germline assignment: CDR1 LGHDT and CDR2 YNNKEL (reference sequence). There are 14 residues in the CDR3. General study points: Nearly half of spike-specific TCRs reportedly target variant regions that are unmutated in the B.1.351 and B.1.1.7 variants. Repertoire collection took place solely once the T cell response had peaked.

Sequences were derived from peripheral blood, sampled on day 0 of AZD1222 vaccination. This clonotype was obtained from an adult in good health. The chain is built from TRBV3-1 (or the pseudogene TRBV3-2) and TRBJ2-5; D not resolved. Here the CDR3 DNA reads TGTGCCAGCAGCCTGCCCCGACCCCAAGAGACCCAGTACTTC. Its protein is CASSLPRPQETQYF.